This TCR beta chain was identified in a study of blood T cell repertoires in COVID-19. Turning to the study itself: The samples span acute and convalescent COVID-19 from the United States, Italy and Spain. Sources were T cells, B-cell-depleted T cells, or PBMCs; the material itself was cDNA or gDNA.

Germline values: CDR1 SGHRS, CDR2 YFSETQ. Trimming cost V 4 bases and J 7 bases, with 17 bases left between them. This CDR3 region has 14 residues. Authors' analysis steps: Amplifying reference gene primers gave estimates of nucleated cell counts. Measured with immunoSEQ multiplex PCR; TCRdb has only the in-frame clones, and not every one. The V and J calls and clone size were taken over from that table, and D and trimming were inferred from the DNA. The sample yields roughly 180,000 clones, 70% to 80% seen once. The chain has TRBV5-1 and TRBJ1-2; D not certain. This clonotype was sampled from a woman between 50 and 59 years old with active or convalescent COVID-19. Input material: peripheral blood. The CDR3 region is CASSQENSGRGYTF. The CDR3 region has the DNA TGCGCCAGCAGCCAAGAAAATTCAGGCCGTGGCTACACCTTC.